These T cell receptor beta chains were read from a single sample in a study of T cell changes during pregnancy in multiple sclerosis. The method was immunoSEQ multiplex PCR; TCRdb's version includes in-frame clones alone and lacks a portion of them. The table includes roughly 57,000 clones, 89% detected once. The sequences come from peripheral blood, collected in the first trimester of pregnancy. The origin of the receptors is a female donor with multiple sclerosis, enrolled in a pregnancy study. Each CDR3 is given without its conserved first and last residue.

AWSVGDYLF | TRBJ1-1 | TRBV30
SVGTSIYEQY | TRBJ2-7 | TRBV29-1
LIRGKNIQY | TRBJ2-4 | TRBV29-1
ASSRRTGYEQY | TRBJ2-7 | TRBV7-8
ASSPNLLATATDTQY | TRBJ2-3 | TRBV4-2
ASGLVRIRSNTEAF | TRBJ1-1 | TRBV12-5
ASSPGRGAF | TRBJ1-1 | TRBV7-2
ASSYQGLRAF | TRBJ1-1 | TRBV6-5
ASSEVGGGSNQPQH | TRBJ1-5 | TRBV2
ASSLDSGSSYEQY | TRBJ2-7 | TRBV7-7
ASTLGQGYQPQH | TRBJ1-5 | TRBV7-2
ATAIGGASTDTQY | TRBJ2-3 | TRBV10-3
ASSLDDILTGTEAF | TRBJ1-1 | TRBV7-8
ASRPPGTERTF | TRBJ1-1 | TRBV5-1
ASSLGTENQPQH | TRBJ1-5 | TRBV5-6
ASSWGQGFEQF | TRBJ2-1 | TRBV7-2
ASTSLTEAF | TRBJ1-1 | TRBV10-1
AWGQGLQGGAF | TRBJ1-1 | TRBV30
AWSLRDTDTQY | TRBJ2-3 | TRBV30
ASSPRTGTYEQY | TRBJ2-7 | TRBV23-1
ASEPSGGYGYT | TRBJ1-2 | TRBV14
ASSQEAPGSGYT | TRBJ1-2 | TRBV14
ASSPTGASSYEQY | TRBJ2-7 | TRBV7-2
ASSLYGDSGTEAF | TRBJ1-1 | TRBV7-3
ASSFRGQSYEQY | TRBJ2-7 | TRBV28
ASSVAGRDTEAF | TRBJ1-1 | TRBV9
ASSDSATSYNEQF | TRBJ2-1 | TRBV6-4
ASSFETGNSGNTIY | TRBJ1-3 | TRBV12-1
ASSFLGGQGGNTIY | TRBJ1-3 | TRBV5-1
ASSSSGTPGANVLT | TRBJ2-6 | TRBV19
ASSRVAGGGTEAF | TRBJ1-1 | TRBV7-2
ASSHDGGRAVTQY | TRBJ2-3 | TRBV4-1
ASSIARVASYGYT | TRBJ1-2 | TRBV19
ASSPRQVLGSVTEAF | TRBJ1-1 | TRBV27
ASGLVQARGYNEQF | TRBJ2-1 | TRBV12-5
ASTGPDRGNEQF | TRBJ2-1 | TRBV7-9
AWGPDWAEGNEQF | TRBJ2-1 | TRBV30
ASSEERGGWFYNEQF | TRBJ2-1 | TRBV9
ASSPQVFSNQPQH | TRBJ1-5 | TRBV27
ASSSLAGGREETQY | TRBJ2-5 | TRBV5-6
ASSLIITGGQPQH | TRBJ1-5 | TRBV7-2
ASSSPGQSNQPQH | TRBJ1-5 | TRBV6-5
ASSAQTYGYT | TRBJ1-2 | TRBV9
ASTLLWGGSNYGYT | TRBJ1-2 | TRBV19
ASSSQTASYGYT | TRBJ1-2 | TRBV7-2
ASSAGRTGDTDTQY | TRBJ2-3 | TRBV5-8
ASSRDRGEYEQY | TRBJ2-7 | TRBV5-4
ASSLRQDQETQY | TRBJ2-5 | TRBV2
ASSLQGYGYT | TRBJ1-2 | TRBV9
ASSLGQGPYEQY | TRBJ2-7 | TRBV5-1
ASSLSGPGHTGELF | TRBJ2-2 | TRBV7-2
ASSLADGEGENIQY | TRBJ2-4 | TRBV7-8
ASSQEGAGAVYEQY | TRBJ2-7 | TRBV4-3